This is a list of T cell receptor beta chains from one sample in a study of shared clonotypes between healthy human individuals. Repertoires were generated with immunoSEQ multiplex PCR, while TCRdb's copy carries only in-frame clones and drops some. This sample has 2 million to 2.5 million clones; around 95% occur once, and the top ten carry around 0.13%. The sample consisted of naive CD4+ T cells sorted from blood. Receptors were obtained from a man between 18 and 29 years old in good health. The CDR3 runs from the conserved cysteine through the conserved F or W. D genes are given only for firm matches. Clone size is not always given. Where it is, it says once, few, many or a class for expanded clones.

v_gene,j_gene,abundance,d_gene,CDR3nt,CDR3aa
TRBV5-1,TRBJ2-3,-,-,TGCGCCAGCAGCCGGGCAAGCACAGATACGCAGTATTTT,CASSRASTDTQYF
TRBV4-3,TRBJ1-1,-,TRBD1,TGCGCCAGCAGCCAAGAGGGACAGGGGAGAACTGAAGCTTTCTTT,CASSQEGQGRTEAFF
TRBV9,TRBJ2-3,-,-,TGTGCCAGCAGCGTAGCGGCAGGGCTCAGCACAGATACGCAGTATTTT,CASSVAAGLSTDTQYF
TRBV15,TRBJ2-5,-,TRBD2,TGTGCCACCAGCCGCCAATCGGCGGGAGATGAGACCCAGTACTTC,CATSRQSAGDETQYF
TRBV6-1,TRBJ2-2,-,-,TGTGCCAGCAGTGAACGGTTATACGGGGCGACAAACACCGGGGAGCTGTTTTTT,CASSERLYGATNTGELFF
TRBV18,TRBJ2-7,-,-,TGTGCCAGCTCACCAGGGCGGGGTTTTTACGAGCAGTACTTC,CASSPGRGFYEQYF
TRBV6-1,TRBJ2-5,-,-,TGTGCCAGCGAAAGGTCAACGGGTTCCAGGGAGACCCAGTACTTC,CASERSTGSRETQYF
TRBV6-1,TRBJ1-5,-,TRBD1,TGTGCCAGCAGTGGGCAGGGGGCGATTGGCAATCAGCCCCAGCATTTT,CASSGQGAIGNQPQHF
TRBV6-1,TRBJ1-3,-,-,TGTGCCAGCAGCCGACAGTCGAGCTCTGGAAACACCATATATTTT,CASSRQSSSGNTIYF
TRBV6-1,TRBJ1-6,once,-,TGTGCCAGCAGTGTCCTGGGTGTTAGCTCCTATAATTCACCCCTCCACTTT,CASSVLGVSSYNSPLHF